Following are 22 T cell receptor beta chains from one sample sequenced in a study of T cells in Graves' hyperthyroidism and ophthalmopathy. Amplified regions were TCR beta CDR3 sequences from RNA transcripts. An initial round of RT-PCR targeting the TCR CDR3 relied on the HTBI primer set. TCRdb re-called the multiplex PCR reads with MiXCR, one entry per CDR3 protein. The sample gives hundreds of thousands of distinct CDR3 sequences, less than 20% of which show up once; 13% to 15% is in the top ten. Specimen: blood. The origin of the receptors is a woman aged 18-29 years with Graves' hyperthyroidism.

The sample holds a few counts of this clonotype. The V and J genes are TRBV2 and TRBJ2-3; D tentatively reads TRBD1 or TRBD2 (6 bases each). The V end lost 7 bases, the J end lost 2 bases, and 16 bases lay between the germline ends. Germline CDR1 SNHLY, CDR2 FYNNEI. This CDR3 has 15 residues. DNA for the CDR3: TGTGCCAGCACCCCAGGGGAGCGGGTCACAGATACGCAGTATTTT. This codes for CASTPGERVTDTQYF.

This clonotype was seen a few times. The chain links TRBV7-9 to TRBJ2-1; D possibly corresponds to TRBD2 (7 bases). V lost 3 bases and J lost 7, with 16 bases in between. The germline CDR1 and CDR2 sequences are SEHNR and FQNEAQ (reference sequence). CDR3 length equals 15 residues. The CDR3 loop reads CASSLGGQLNNEQFF. As DNA, the CDR3 is TGTGCCAGCAGCTTGGGGGGGCAACTTAATAATGAGCAGTTCTTC.

This chain connects TRBV7-2 to TRBJ1-2; D ambiguous. V gave up 3 bases and J gave up 0 bases, with 8 bases separating them. Germline CDR1 reads SGHTA; CDR2 reads FQGNSA. This CDR3 spans 14 amino acids. In DNA form, the CDR3 reads TGTGCCAGCAGCTTGACCGATTCTAACTATGGCTACACCTTC. It encodes CASSLTDSNYGYTF.

This clonotype has at least ten counts. The V gene is TRBV3-1, the J gene TRBJ2-7; D remains ambiguous. From germline, CDR1 is LGHDT and CDR2 YNNKEL (reference sequence). CDR3 length: 14 amino acids. The V and J ends lost 0 bases and 4 bases respectively, with 10 bases between them. The CDR3 DNA sequence: TGTGCCAGCAGCCAAGATCCGGGCCCTTACGAGCAGTACTTC. Its protein is CASSQDPGPYEQYF.

The J gene is TRBJ2-7, the V gene TRBV15; TRBD1 is a possible D gene (6 bases). CDR3 length equals 13 residues. CDR1 and CDR2 from the germline V gene are LNHNV and YYDKDF (reference sequence). Between the trimmed V and J ends, which lost 6 bases and 5 bases, there was a span of 14 bases. The CDR3 bases are TGTGCCACCAGAAGATCAGGGGTAGACGAGCAGTACTTC. Encoded protein: CATRRSGVDEQYF.

A few counts support this clonotype. The chain has TRBV3-1 and TRBJ2-1; 12 nucleotides align to TRBD2. The germline CDR1 and CDR2 sequences are LGHDT and YNNKEL (reference sequence). CDR3 length: 15 amino acids. V lost 5 bases and J lost 8; bases outside the gene matches: 7. The CDR3 sequence is CASSASGRGNYEQFF. The CDR3 coding sequence is TGTGCCAGCAGCGCTAGCGGGAGGGGTAATTATGAGCAGTTCTTC.

This clonotype was recorded many times. The rearrangement joins TRBV7-3 to TRBJ1-6; the D gene is possibly TRBD1 (6 bases). CDR1 is SGHTA, CDR2 FQGTGA, per germline. V lost 4 bases and J 3 bases, leaving 16 bases between the germline ends. CDR3 length: 17 amino acids. Here the CDR3 DNA reads TGTGCCAGCAGCTCCCGTCGGACAGCGATCTATAATTCACCCCTCCACTTT. It encodes CASSSRRTAIYNSPLHF.

CDR3 protein: CASSIGQGANQPQHF. In DNA form, the CDR3 reads TGTGCCAGCAGTATCGGACAGGGGGCTAATCAGCCCCAGCATTTT. This rearrangement joins TRBV27 to TRBJ1-5; 11 bases line up with TRBD1. This CDR3 has 15 amino acids. V dropped 5 bases and J dropped 4; count of bases not matched to a gene: 4. CDR1 and CDR2 from the germline V gene are MNHEY and SMNVEV (reference sequence).

This clonotype was recorded at least ten times. The CDR3: CATMNSGQETQYF. CDR3 DNA: TGTGCCACCATGAATTCGGGCCAAGAGACCCAGTACTTC. V gene TRBV24-1 combines with J gene TRBJ2-5; D not certain. Germline CDR1 and CDR2: KGHDR and SFDVKD. The V and J ends lost 8 bases and 1 base respectively, with 10 bases between them. The CDR3 has 13 amino acids.

The chain carries TRBV24-1 and TRBJ1-2; 7 bases are a match to TRBD1. V lost 9 bases, J lost 4 bases, and 16 bases stayed unmatched. The CDR3 sequence is 16 residues long. Germline CDR1 reads KGHDR; CDR2 reads SFDVKD. CDR3 region: CATEARGQDGSYGYTF. DNA of the CDR3: TGTGCCACCGAGGCGCGTGGACAGGACGGGTCCTATGGCTACACCTTC.

The chain uses TRBV5-6 and TRBJ1-5; 9 positions match TRBD1. V was clipped by 2 bases and J by 4 bases; unmatched bases: 7. Germline V gene sequence: CDR1 SGHDT, CDR2 YYEEEE. This CDR3 region has 16 residues. The CDR3 region is CASSLRDRVGNQPQHF. CDR3 in DNA: TGTGCCAGCAGCTTAAGGGACAGGGTAGGGAATCAGCCCCAGCATTTT.

The DNA for the CDR3 is TGTGCTAGCGGCATAGGAGTGTCCAACCAAGAGACCCAGTACTTC. This sequence encodes CASGIGVSNQETQYF. The rearrangement links TRBV7-7 to TRBJ2-5, with D perhaps matching TRBD2 (6 bases). The length of the CDR3 is 15 residues. In germline, CDR1 is SSHAT, CDR2 FNYEAQ (reference sequence).

This clonotype was recorded at least ten times. The rearrangement joins TRBV6-1 to TRBJ2-2; D is perhaps TRBD2 (6 bases). V lost 5 bases, J lost 2 bases, and 12 bases lay in between. Germline V gene data show CDR1 as MNHNS and CDR2 as SASEGT. CDR3 length: 15 amino acids. CDR3: CASSYWGVNTGELFF. In DNA, the CDR3 is TGTGCCAGCAGTTATTGGGGGGTCAACACCGGGGAGCTGTTTTTT.

This clonotype was found many times. V gene TRBV20-1 combines with J gene TRBJ2-7; TRBD2 matches at 8 bases. V shed 4 bases, J shed 2 bases, and the junction held 4 bases outside the gene matches. CDR3 length: 13 amino acids. Germline lookup yields CDR1 DFQATT and CDR2 SNEGSKA (reference sequence). The CDR3: CSANPSGPYEQYF. As DNA, the CDR3 is TGCAGTGCTAATCCTAGCGGGCCCTACGAGCAGTACTTC.

This clonotype was counted at least ten times. The chain joins TRBV29-1 to TRBJ2-5; 8 bases line up with TRBD2. V shed 4 bases and J 4 bases; nucleotides not matched to a gene: 5. The CDR3 has 13 residues. Germline CDR1 reads SQVTM; CDR2 reads ANQGSEA. Here the CDR3 reads CSVVAGGRETQYF. CDR3 sequence (DNA): TGCAGCGTTGTGGCGGGAGGCAGAGAGACCCAGTACTTC.

This clonotype has a count of ten or more. The chain joins TRBV6-1 to TRBJ2-1, with 8 bases lining up with TRBD1. Germline V gene data show CDR1 as MNHNS and CDR2 as SASEGT. The CDR3 is 15 residues long. J lost 10 bases, V lost 10 bases, and 18 bases had no gene match. Written as DNA, the CDR3 is TGTGCCACCCTAGAACAGGGGGACCCCATCCTGGAGCAGTTCTTC. Translated, it gives CATLEQGDPILEQFF.

This clonotype was counted many times. The chain has TRBV20-1 and TRBJ2-6; 7 bases match TRBD1. In germline, CDR1 is DFQATT, CDR2 SNEGSKA (reference sequence). The CDR3 consists of 17 residues. With V trimmed by 5 bases and J by 0 bases, 10 bases remained unmatched. The CDR3 bases are TGCAGTGCTCTAGGAACGGGACAGAGCTCTGGGGCCAACGTCCTGACTTTC. Translation: CSALGTGQSSGANVLTF.

This clonotype has ten or more counts. The chain links TRBV7-9 to TRBJ2-1; 9 bases are a match to TRBD1. Trimming cost V 5 bases and J 4 bases; bases outside gene matches: 9. The CDR3 extends over 16 amino acids. CDR1 and CDR2 from the germline V gene are SEHNR and FQNEAQ (reference sequence). The CDR3 loop is CASSQRTGDFYNEQFF. The CDR3 DNA follows: TGTGCCAGCAGCCAGCGGACAGGGGACTTTTACAATGAGCAGTTCTTC.

This clonotype was observed a few times. The chain joins TRBV6-2 or TRBV6-3 to TRBJ1-1; D may be TRBD1 (5 bases). This CDR3 region has 17 residues. Between the trimmed V and J ends, which lost 2 bases and 4 bases, there was a span of 20 bases. Per germline, CDR1 MNHEY and CDR2 SVGEGT. The CDR3 coding sequence is TGTGCCAGCAGTTACCCATCCCGCCTCGGGGCCGGCACTGAAGCTTTCTTT. Its protein is CASSYPSRLGAGTEAFF.

This clonotype was counted between two and nine times. The chain couples TRBV20-1 to TRBJ2-5; TRBD2 aligns across 8 bases. The V gene end was trimmed by 3 bases and the J gene end by 5 bases; junction bases not matched to a gene: 2. Germline V gives CDR1 DFQATT, CDR2 SNEGSKA (reference sequence). The CDR3 runs 12 residues. Here the CDR3 reads CSARGLVETQYF. In DNA, the CDR3 is TGCAGTGCTAGGGGACTAGTGGAGACCCAGTACTTC.

Ten or more counts support this clonotype. The chain couples TRBV27 to TRBJ1-1; D gene uncertain. V lost 5 bases and J 2 bases, leaving 9 bases between the germline ends. The CDR3 has 13 residues. Germline-derived CDR1 and CDR2 are MNHEY and SMNVEV (reference sequence). CDR3 loop: CASSTRPNTEAFF. CDR3 coding DNA: TGTGCCAGCAGTACACGTCCTAACACTGAAGCTTTCTTT.

This clonotype came up many times. The gene calls are TRBV5-6 and TRBJ1-6, with D tentatively TRBD1 (6 bases). Deletions cut 4 bases from V and 10 bases from J, with 18 bases between. This CDR3 spans 15 amino acids. Germline CDR1 is SGHDT and CDR2 is YYEEEE. The DNA of the CDR3 is TGTGCCAGCAGCCTCCTGGGGGCCCGGGACTCACCCCTCCACTTT. It codes for CASSLLGARDSPLHF.